This T cell receptor (beta chain) came from a study of blood T cell repertoires in COVID-19. Whole-study context: Acute-phase and convalescent COVID-19 samples originated in the United States, Italy and Spain. The analysed material was cDNA or gDNA that came from T cells, B-cell-depleted T cells, or PBMCs.

Original methodology: From reference gene primer amplification, estimates of nucleated cell counts were derived. The table came from immunoSEQ multiplex PCR; TCRdb's copy has only in-frame clones and leaves some out. V, J and clone size reflect that table, while D and trimming were determined from the DNA. The data contain 60,000 to 75,000 clones, about 86% of them singletons. This clone appeared a single time. Germline V gives CDR1 SQVTM, CDR2 ANQGSEA. V was trimmed by 3 bases and J by 3 bases, leaving 5 bases between them. The CDR3 totals 11 residues. Sequenced: peripheral blood. This receptor was obtained from an elderly woman with active COVID-19. The chain employs TRBV29-1 and TRBJ2-5; D unresolved. For the CDR3, the DNA is TGCAGCGTTGACACGGAAGAGACCCAGTACTTC. This translates into CSVDTEETQYF.